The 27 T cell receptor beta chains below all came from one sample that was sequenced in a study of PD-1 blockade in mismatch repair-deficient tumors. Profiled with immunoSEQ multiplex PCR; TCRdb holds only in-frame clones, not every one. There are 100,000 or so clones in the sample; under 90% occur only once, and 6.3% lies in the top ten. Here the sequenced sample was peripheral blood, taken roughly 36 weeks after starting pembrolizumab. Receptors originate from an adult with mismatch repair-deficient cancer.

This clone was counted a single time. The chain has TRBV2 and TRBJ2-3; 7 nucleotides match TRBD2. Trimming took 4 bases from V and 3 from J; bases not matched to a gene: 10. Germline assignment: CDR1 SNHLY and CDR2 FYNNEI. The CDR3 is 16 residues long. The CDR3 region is CASSVRASGRTDTQYF. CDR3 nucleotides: TGTGCCAGCAGTGTAAGGGCTAGCGGACGTACAGATACGCAGTATTTT.

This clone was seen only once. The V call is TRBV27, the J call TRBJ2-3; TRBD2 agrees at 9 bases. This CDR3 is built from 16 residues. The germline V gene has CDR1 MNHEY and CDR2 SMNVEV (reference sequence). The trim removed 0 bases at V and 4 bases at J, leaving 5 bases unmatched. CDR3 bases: TGTGCCAGCAGTTTATCTGCGGGAGGGCCTGCAGATACGCAGTATTTT. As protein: CASSLSAGGPADTQYF.

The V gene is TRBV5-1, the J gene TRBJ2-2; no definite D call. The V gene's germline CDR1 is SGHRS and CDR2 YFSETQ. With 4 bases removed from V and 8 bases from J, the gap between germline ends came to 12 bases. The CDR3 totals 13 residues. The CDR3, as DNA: TGCGCCAGCAGCGAGGACCGTCCGGGGGAGCTGTTTTTT. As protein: CASSEDRPGELFF.

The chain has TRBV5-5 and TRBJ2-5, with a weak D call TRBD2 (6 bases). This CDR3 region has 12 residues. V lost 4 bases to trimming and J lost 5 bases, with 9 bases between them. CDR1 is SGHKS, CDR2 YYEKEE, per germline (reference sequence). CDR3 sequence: CASSPRGETQYF. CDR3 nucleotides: TGTGCCAGCAGCCCTCGGGGGGAGACCCAGTACTTC.

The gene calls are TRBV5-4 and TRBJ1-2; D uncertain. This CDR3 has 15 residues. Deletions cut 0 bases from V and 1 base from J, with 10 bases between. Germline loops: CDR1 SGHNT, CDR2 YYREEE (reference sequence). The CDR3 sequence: CASSLATEFNYGYTF. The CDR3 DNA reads TGTGCCAGCAGCTTGGCGACGGAATTTAACTATGGCTACACCTTC.

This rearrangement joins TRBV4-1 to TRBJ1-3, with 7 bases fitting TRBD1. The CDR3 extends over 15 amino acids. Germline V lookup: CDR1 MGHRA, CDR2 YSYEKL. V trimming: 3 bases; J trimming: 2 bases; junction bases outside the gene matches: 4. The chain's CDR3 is CASSQTGNPGNTIYF. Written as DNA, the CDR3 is TGCGCCAGCAGCCAGACAGGGAACCCTGGAAACACCATATATTTT.

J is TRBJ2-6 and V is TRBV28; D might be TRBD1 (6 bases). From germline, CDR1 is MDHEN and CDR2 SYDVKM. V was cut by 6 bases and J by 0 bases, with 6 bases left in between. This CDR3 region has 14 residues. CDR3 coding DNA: TGTGCCAGCAGGACAGGCTCTGGGGCCAACGTCCTGACTTTC. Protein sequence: CASRTGSGANVLTF.

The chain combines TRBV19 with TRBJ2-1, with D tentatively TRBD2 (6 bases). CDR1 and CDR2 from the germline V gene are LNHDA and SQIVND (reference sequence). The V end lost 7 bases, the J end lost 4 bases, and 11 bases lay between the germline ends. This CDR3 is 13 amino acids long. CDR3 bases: TGTGCCAGTACCCCGACTAGGTACAATGAGCAGTTCTTC. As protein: CASTPTRYNEQFF. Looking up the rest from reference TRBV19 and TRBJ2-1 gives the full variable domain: DGGITQSPKYLFRKEGQNVTLSCEQNLNHDAMYWYRQDPGQGLRLIYYSQIVNDFQKGDIAEGYSVSREKKESFPLTVTSAQKNPTAFYLCASTPTRYNEQFFGPGTRLTVL.

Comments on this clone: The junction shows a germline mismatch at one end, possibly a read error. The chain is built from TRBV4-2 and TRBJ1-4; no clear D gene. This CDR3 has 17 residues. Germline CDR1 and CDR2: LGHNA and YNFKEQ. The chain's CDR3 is CASSQDGGIRRVEKLFF. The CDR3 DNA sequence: TGTGCCAGCAGTCAAGACGGAGGGATTAGGCGTGTTGAAAAACTGTTTTTT.

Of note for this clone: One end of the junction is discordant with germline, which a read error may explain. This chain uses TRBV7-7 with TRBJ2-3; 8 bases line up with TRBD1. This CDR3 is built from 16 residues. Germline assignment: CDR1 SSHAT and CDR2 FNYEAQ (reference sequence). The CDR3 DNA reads TGTGCTAGCAGCTTAGCCCTCGGGACAGGCGTGGATACGCAGTATTTT. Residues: CASSLALGTGVDTQYF.

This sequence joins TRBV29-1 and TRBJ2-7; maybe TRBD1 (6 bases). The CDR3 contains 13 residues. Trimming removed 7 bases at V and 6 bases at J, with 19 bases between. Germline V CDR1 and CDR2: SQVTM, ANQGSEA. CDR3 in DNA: TGCAGCGCAAAACGGGACACCTCTAGCGAGCAGTACTTC. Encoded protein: CSAKRDTSSEQYF.

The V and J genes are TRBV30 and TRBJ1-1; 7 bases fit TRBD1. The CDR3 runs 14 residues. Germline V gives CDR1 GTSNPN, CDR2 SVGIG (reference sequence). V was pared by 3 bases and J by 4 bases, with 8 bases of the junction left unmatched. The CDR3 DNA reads TGTGCCTGGAGCTTACAGGGGCCGCTCACTGAAGCTTTCTTT. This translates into CAWSLQGPLTEAFF. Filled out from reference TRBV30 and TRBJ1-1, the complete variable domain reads SQTIHQWPATLVQPVGSPLSLECTVEGTSNPNLYWYRQAAGRGLQLLFYSVGIGQISSEVPQNLSASRPQDRQFILSSKKLLLSDSGFYLCAWSLQGPLTEAFFGQGTRLTVV.

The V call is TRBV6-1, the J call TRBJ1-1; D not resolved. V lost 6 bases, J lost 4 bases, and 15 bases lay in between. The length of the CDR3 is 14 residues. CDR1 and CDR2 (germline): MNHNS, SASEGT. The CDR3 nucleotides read TGTGCCAGCAGGCACACAAACCTCCTCACTGAAGCTTTCTTT. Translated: CASRHTNLLTEAFF.

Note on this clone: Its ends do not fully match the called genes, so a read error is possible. CDR3 residues: CASSQDEESPNYGYTF. CDR3 coding DNA: TGCGCCAGCAGCCAAGATGAAGAATCTCCTAACTATGGCTACACCTTC. The chain couples TRBV5-8 to TRBJ1-2; D remains unclear. This CDR3 has 16 residues. Germline V CDR1 and CDR2: SGHTS, YDEGEE.

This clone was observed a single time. The CDR3 DNA is TGTGCCAGCAGCTTTCGACAGGGAAACTACGAGCAGTACTTC. It is translated as CASSFRQGNYEQYF. The rearrangement joins TRBV9 to TRBJ2-7; 7 bases are shared with TRBD1. The CDR3 extends over 14 amino acids. The V segment lost 4 bases and the J segment 3 bases; nucleotides outside the gene matches: 7. From germline, CDR1 is SGDLS and CDR2 YYNGEE. The variable domain in full, completed from reference TRBV9 and TRBJ2-7, reads DSGVTQTPKHLITATGQRVTLRCSPRSGDLSVYWYQQSLDQGLQFLIQYYNGEERAKGNILERFSAQQFPDLHSELNLSSLELGDSALYFCASSFRQGNYEQYFGPGTRLTVT.

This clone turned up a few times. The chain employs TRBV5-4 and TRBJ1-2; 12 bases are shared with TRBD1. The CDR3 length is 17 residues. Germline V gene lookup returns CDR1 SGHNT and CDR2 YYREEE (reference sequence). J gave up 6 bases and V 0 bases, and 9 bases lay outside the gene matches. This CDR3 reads CASSLDGRGQGAHGYTF. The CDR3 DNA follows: TGTGCCAGCAGCTTGGACGGTAGGGGACAGGGGGCTCATGGCTACACCTTC. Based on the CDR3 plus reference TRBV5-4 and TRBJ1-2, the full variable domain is ETGVTQSPTHLIKTRGQQVTLRCSSQSGHNTVSWYQQALGQGPQFIFQYYREEENGRGNFPPRFSGLQFPNYSSELNVNALELDDSALYLCASSLDGRGQGAHGYTFGSGTRLTVV.

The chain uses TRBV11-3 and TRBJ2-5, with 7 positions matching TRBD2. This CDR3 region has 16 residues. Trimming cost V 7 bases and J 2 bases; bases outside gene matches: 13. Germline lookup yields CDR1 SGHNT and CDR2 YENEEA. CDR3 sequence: CASTVAREWPQETQYF. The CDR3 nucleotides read TGTGCCAGCACCGTGGCGCGGGAGTGGCCACAAGAGACCCAGTACTTC.

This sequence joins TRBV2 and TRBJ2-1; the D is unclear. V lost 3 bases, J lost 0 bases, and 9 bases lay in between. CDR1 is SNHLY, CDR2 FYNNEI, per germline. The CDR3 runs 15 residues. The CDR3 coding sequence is TGTGCCAGCAGTGATAGGCTACGCTCCTACAATGAGCAGTTCTTC. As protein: CASSDRLRSYNEQFF. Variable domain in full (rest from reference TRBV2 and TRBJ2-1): EPEVTQTPSHQVTQMGQEVILRCVPISNHLYFYWYRQILGQKVEFLVSFYNNEISEKSEIFDDQFSVERPDGSNFTLKIRSTKLEDSAMYFCASSDRLRSYNEQFFGPGTRLTVL.

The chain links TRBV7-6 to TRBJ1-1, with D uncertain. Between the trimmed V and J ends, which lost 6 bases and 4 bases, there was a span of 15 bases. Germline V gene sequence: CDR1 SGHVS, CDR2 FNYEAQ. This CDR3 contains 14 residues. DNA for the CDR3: TGTGCCAGCAGATATGGGAACCGGGGCACTGAAGCTTTCTTT. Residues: CASRYGNRGTEAFF.

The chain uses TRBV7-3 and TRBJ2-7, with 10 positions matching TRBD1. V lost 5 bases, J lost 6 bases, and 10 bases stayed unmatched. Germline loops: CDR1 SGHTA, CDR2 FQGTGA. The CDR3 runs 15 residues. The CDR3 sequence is CASSPNPGQGSEQYF. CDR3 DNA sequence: TGTGCCAGCAGCCCGAACCCGGGACAGGGGAGCGAGCAGTACTTC.

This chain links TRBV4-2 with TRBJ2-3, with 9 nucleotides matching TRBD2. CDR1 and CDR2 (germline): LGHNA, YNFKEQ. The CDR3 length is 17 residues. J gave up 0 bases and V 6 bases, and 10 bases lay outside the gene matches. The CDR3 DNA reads TGTGCCAGCAGGAAGACTAGCGGAGGGACTAGCACAGATACGCAGTATTTT. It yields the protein CASRKTSGGTSTDTQYF.

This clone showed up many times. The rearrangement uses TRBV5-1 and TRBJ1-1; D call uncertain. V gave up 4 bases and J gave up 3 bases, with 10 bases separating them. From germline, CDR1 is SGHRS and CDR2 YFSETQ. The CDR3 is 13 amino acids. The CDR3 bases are TGCGCCAGCAGCCTACTACCCGACACTGAAGCTTTCTTT. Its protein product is CASSLLPDTEAFF. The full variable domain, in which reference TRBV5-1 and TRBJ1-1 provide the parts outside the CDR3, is KAGVTQTPRYLIKTRGQQVTLSCSPISGHRSVSWYQQTPGQGLQFLFEYFSETQRNKGNFPGRFSGRQFSNSRSEMNVSTLELGDSALYLCASSLLPDTEAFFGQGTRLTVV.

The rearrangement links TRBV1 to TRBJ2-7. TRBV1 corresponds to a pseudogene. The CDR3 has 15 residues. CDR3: CTSQFIELFVYEQYF. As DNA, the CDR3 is TGCACCAGTCAGTTTATAGAACTCTTCGTCTACGAGCAGTACTTC.

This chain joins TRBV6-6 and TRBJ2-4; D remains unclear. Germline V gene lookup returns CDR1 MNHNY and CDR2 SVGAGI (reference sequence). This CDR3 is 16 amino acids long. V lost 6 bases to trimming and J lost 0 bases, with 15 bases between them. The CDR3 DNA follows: TGTGCCAGCAGCCACCCAGAGATTGTAGCCAAAAACATTCAGTACTTC. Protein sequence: CASSHPEIVAKNIQYF.

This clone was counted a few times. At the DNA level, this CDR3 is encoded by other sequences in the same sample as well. The CDR3 bases are TGTGCCAGCAGTGTCACAGATACGCAGTATTTT. Translating gives CASSVTDTQYF. The chain carries TRBV2 and TRBJ2-3, with D unclear. The V end lost 4 bases, the J end lost 2 bases, and 1 base lay between the germline ends. Germline CDR1 and CDR2: SNHLY and FYNNEI. The CDR3 extends over 11 amino acids.

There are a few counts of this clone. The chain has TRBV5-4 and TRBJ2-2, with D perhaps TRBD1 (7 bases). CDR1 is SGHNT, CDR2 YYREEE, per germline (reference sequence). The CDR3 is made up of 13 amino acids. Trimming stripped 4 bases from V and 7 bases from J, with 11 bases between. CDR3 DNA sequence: TGTGCCAGCAGCCCAGGGGGGCGCGGGGAGCTGTTTTTT. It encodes CASSPGGRGELFF.

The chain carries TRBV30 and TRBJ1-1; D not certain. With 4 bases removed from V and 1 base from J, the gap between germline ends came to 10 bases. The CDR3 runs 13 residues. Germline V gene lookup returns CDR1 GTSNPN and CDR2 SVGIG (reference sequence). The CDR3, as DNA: TGTGCCTGGAACCGGCAGCGGAACACTGAAGCTTTCTTT. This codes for CAWNRQRNTEAFF.